This TCR beta chain came from a study of regulatory T cells in long-lasting Graves disease. In the study overall: Duration of antithyroid drug therapy among newly diagnosed Graves' patients was under 3 months.

Construction of the TCR beta libraries employed iRepertoire HTBI primers in conjunction with Arm-PCR of CDR3 regions. TCRdb itself ran the multiplex PCR reads through MiXCR, one entry per CDR3 protein. This table holds under 300,000 distinct CDR3 sequences, about 19% found once. This clonotype was seen ten or more times. Its target is unknown. V dropped 0 bases and J dropped 5; count of bases not matched to a gene: 5. This CDR3 spans 15 amino acids. Looked up from germline, CDR1 is SGHNT and CDR2 is YYREEE (reference sequence). Time point here: newly diagnosed GD, antithyroid drugs for less than 3 months. PBMCs were the source of the RNA used for TCR sequencing. Study results and caveats: Only peripheral blood was studied, not thyroid tissue.

The receptor was derived from a female donor with Graves disease. V is TRBV5-4 and J is TRBJ2-5; the match to TRBD2 covers 9 bases. Specimen: peripheral blood mononuclear cells (PBMCs), collected at new diagnosis, from a patient treated with antithyroid drugs. CDR3 in amino acids: CASSLGLAGKETQYF. CDR3 nucleotide sequence: TGTGCCAGCAGCTTGGGGCTAGCGGGAAAGGAGACCCAGTACTTC.